These 10 T cell receptor beta chains came from one sample sequenced in a study of blood T cell repertoires in COVID-19. Produced via immunoSEQ multiplex PCR; TCRdb's table is partial and in-frame only. The table records some 150,000 clones, roughly nine tenths of them present only once. Input material: peripheral blood. These receptors all stem from a middle-aged woman with acute or convalescent COVID-19.

V gene TRBV18 combines with J gene TRBJ1-2, with unresolved D. CDR1 is KGHSH, CDR2 LQKENI, per germline. The CDR3 length is 13 residues. Trimming pared 0 bases from V and 5 bases from J, leaving 7 bases between. The CDR3 sequence: CASSPPGLYGYTF. In DNA, the CDR3 is TGTGCCAGCTCACCACCGGGCCTGTATGGCTACACCTTC.

Here the CDR3 DNA reads TGTGCTAGTGGTTTGGTGCTACTAGCTACCGGGGAGCTGTTTTTT. This gives the protein CASGLVLLATGELFF. The V gene is TRBV12-5, the J gene TRBJ2-2; a weak D match, TRBD2 (6 bases). The V gene's germline CDR1 is LGHNT and CDR2 FRNRAP. V was trimmed by 0 bases and J by 5 bases, leaving 10 bases between them. There are 15 residues in the CDR3.

Written as DNA, the CDR3 is TGCGCCAGCAGCTGGGCTCCCGGGACAGGGGGCACCGGGGAGCTGTTTTTT. Translated: CASSWAPGTGGTGELFF. This chain links TRBV5-1 with TRBJ2-2; 11 bases are shared with TRBD1. The length of the CDR3 is 17 residues. The germline CDR1 and CDR2 sequences are SGHRS and YFSETQ. With 3 bases clipped from V and 4 bases from J, the junction kept 8 bases outside the gene matches.

This sequence joins TRBV4-1 and TRBJ1-5; 7 nucleotides agree with TRBD1. Germline trimming cut 3 bases from V and 4 bases from J; bases unmatched to any gene: 12. The CDR3 extends over 17 amino acids. Germline V gene data show CDR1 as MGHRA and CDR2 as YSYEKL. The CDR3 DNA sequence: TGCGCCAGCAGCCAGGCTGGGACAGCTTCTAGGAATCAGCCCCAGCATTTT. Its translation: CASSQAGTASRNQPQHF.

This clone has a single count. The chain couples TRBV29-1 to TRBJ2-7; 8 bases are shared with TRBD1. V gave up 6 bases and J gave up 3 bases; unmatched junction bases: 10. The CDR3 totals 14 residues. Germline-derived CDR1 and CDR2 are SQVTM and ANQGSEA. The CDR3 is CSVEPTGVGYEQYF. The CDR3 DNA reads TGCAGCGTGGAGCCGACAGGGGTGGGCTACGAGCAGTACTTC.

The genes are TRBV28 and TRBJ2-1; D is uncertain. The CDR3 is 13 amino acids. Germline CDR1 MDHEN, CDR2 SYDVKM. Trimming shortened V by 2 bases and J by 7 bases, and 9 bases separated the two germline ends. The CDR3 DNA sequence: TGTGCCAGCAGTTTAGGCAATTTTAATGAGCAGTTCTTC. Its protein is CASSLGNFNEQFF.

The CDR3 region has the DNA TGTGCCAGCAGCAAAGTGGGAGGGCTCTACGAGCAGTACTTC. Translated: CASSKVGGLYEQYF. V usage is TRBV21-1 and J usage is TRBJ2-7; TRBD2 is the table's D call and was not checked against the DNA. TRBV21-1 is a recognized pseudogene. The CDR3 totals 14 residues.

The chain couples TRBV5-1 to TRBJ2-7; possible D gene TRBD2, 5 bases. Trimming removed 5 bases from V and 6 bases from J, with 15 bases in between. The CDR3 is 13 residues long. The germline V gene encodes CDR1 SGHRS and CDR2 YFSETQ. Written as DNA, the CDR3 is TGCGCCAGCAGGGAAACGGGAATGGGCGAGCAGTACTTC. Amino acid sequence: CASRETGMGEQYF.

The V and J genes are TRBV27 and TRBJ1-4; D is unclear. The CDR3 has 14 residues. V shed 6 bases and J shed 7 bases, with 15 bases lying between them. The V gene's germline CDR1 is MNHEY and CDR2 SMNVEV (reference sequence). The CDR3 DNA sequence: TGTGCCAGCAGCAGAGTTGAGGAGATTGAAAAACTGTTTTTT. This gives the protein CASSRVEEIEKLFF.

This sequence joins TRBV6-5 and TRBJ2-7; D perhaps matches TRBD2 (5 bases). The CDR3 runs to 15 residues. The germline V and J ends were trimmed by 6 bases and 7 bases, with 22 bases remaining between them. Germline V gene data show CDR1 as MNHEY and CDR2 as SVGAGI. The CDR3 reads CASRAGVTVSEEQYF. CDR3 DNA sequence: TGTGCCAGCAGGGCCGGGGTAACGGTATCTGAGGAGCAGTACTTC.